This T cell receptor (beta chain) was retrieved from a study of CD8 T cells in ankylosing spondylitis. General study points: Previous work reported some of these motif variants in the synovial fluid and blood of reactive arthritis.

Details on this clonotype: Its antigen is unidentified.

The CDR3 runs to 14 residues. The junction had 7 bases not matched to a gene; V was cut back by 3 bases and J by 5 bases. CDR1 is SGHKS, CDR2 YYEKEE, per germline (reference sequence). As the method for making TCR beta libraries, quantitative 5'-RACE with molecular barcodes was used. In TCRdb, the 5' RACE reads were re-called with MiXCR into one record per CDR3 protein. Of 340,000 or so distinct CDR3 sequences listed, around 15% are singletons. This chain uses TRBV5-5 with TRBJ2-5, with TRBD1 matching 7 bases. This receptor was taken from a male donor with ankylosing spondylitis or in good health (not recorded which). Sequenced input: blood, either unsorted or a sorted T cell fraction (not recorded which). In nucleotides, the CDR3 is TGTGCCAGCAGCTCCTTGGACAGGTCGGAGACCCAGTACTTC. It encodes CASSSLDRSETQYF.